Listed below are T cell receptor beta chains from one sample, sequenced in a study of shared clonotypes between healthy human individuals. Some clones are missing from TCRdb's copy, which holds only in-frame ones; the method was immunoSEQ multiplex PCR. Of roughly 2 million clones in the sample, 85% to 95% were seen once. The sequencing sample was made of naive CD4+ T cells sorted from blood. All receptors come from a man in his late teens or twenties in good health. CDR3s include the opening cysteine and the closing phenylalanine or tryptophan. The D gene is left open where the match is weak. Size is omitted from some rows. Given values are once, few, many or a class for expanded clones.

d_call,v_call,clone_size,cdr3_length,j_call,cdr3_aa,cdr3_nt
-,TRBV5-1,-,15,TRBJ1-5,CASSPGTYSNQPQHF,TGCGCCAGCAGCCCGGGGACTTATAGCAATCAGCCCCAGCATTTT
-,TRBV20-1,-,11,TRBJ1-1,CSGLMNTEAFF,TGCAGTGGGCTTATGAACACTGAAGCTTTCTTT
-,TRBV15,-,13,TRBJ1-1,CATSRGDRQEAFF,TGTGCCACCAGCAGAGGTGACAGACAAGAAGCTTTCTTT
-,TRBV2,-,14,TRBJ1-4,CASSDRGGSEKLFF,TGTGCCAGCAGTGACAGGGGAGGAAGTGAAAAACTGTTTTTT
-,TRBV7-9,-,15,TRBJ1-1,CASSPRGTVNTEAFF,TGTGCCAGCAGTCCCCGGGGGACTGTGAACACTGAAGCTTTCTTT
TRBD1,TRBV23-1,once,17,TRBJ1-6,CASSLGQGYNGGSPLHF,TGCGCCAGCAGTCTGGGACAGGGGTATAACGGGGGTTCACCCCTCCACTTT
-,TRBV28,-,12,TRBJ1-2,CASSLEIYGYTF,TGTGCCAGCAGTTTAGAAATCTATGGCTACACCTTC
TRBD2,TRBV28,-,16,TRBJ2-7,CASSFPGLAGSYEQYF,TGTGCCAGCAGTTTCCCCGGACTAGCGGGATCCTACGAGCAGTACTTC
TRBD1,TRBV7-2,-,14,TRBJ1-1,CASIRDRMNTEAFF,TGTGCCAGCATCCGGGACAGAATGAACACTGAAGCTTTCTTT
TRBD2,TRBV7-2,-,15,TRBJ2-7,CASSAEGLPNYEQYF,TGTGCCAGCAGCGCCGAGGGACTACCTAACTACGAGCAGTACTTC
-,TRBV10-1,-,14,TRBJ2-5,CASSDAIEKETQYF,TGCGCCAGCAGTGATGCAATAGAAAAAGAGACCCAGTACTTC
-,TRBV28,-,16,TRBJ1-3,CASRAWGGNEADTIYF,TGTGCCAGCAGGGCATGGGGGGGAAATGAAGCGGACACCATATATTTT
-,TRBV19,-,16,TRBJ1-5,CASSIVGERSNQPQHF,TGTGCCAGTAGTATAGTTGGAGAAAGGAGCAATCAGCCCCAGCATTTT
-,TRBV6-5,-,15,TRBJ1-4,CASSYRGEHGEKLFF,TGTGCCAGCAGTTACCGGGGGGAGCATGGCGAAAAACTGTTTTTT
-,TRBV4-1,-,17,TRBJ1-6,CASSQDPGARLISPLHF,TGCGCCAGCAGCCAAGATCCGGGGGCCAGGTTAATTTCACCCCTCCACTTT
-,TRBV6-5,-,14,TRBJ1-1,CASSYSQGNTEAFF,TGTGCCAGCAGTTACTCACAGGGCAACACTGAAGCTTTCTTT
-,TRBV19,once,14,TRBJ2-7,CASSVAGHRYEQYF,TGTGCCAGTAGTGTGGCGGGACACCGCTACGAGCAGTACTTC
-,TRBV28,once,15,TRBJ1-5,CASSFPNTGNQPQHF,TGTGCCAGCAGTTTCCCCAATACAGGGAATCAGCCCCAGCATTTT
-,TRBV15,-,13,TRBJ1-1,CATRGDWNTEAFF,TGTGCCACCAGGGGGGATTGGAACACTGAAGCTTTCTTT
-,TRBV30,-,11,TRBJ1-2,CAGRGIYGYTF,TGTGCCGGAAGGGGAATATATGGCTACACCTTC
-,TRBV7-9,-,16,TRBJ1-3,CASSSSLRFSGNTIYF,TGTGCCAGCAGCTCCAGTCTGAGGTTCTCTGGAAACACCATATATTTT
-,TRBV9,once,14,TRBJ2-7,CASSAGSAYYEQYF,TGTGCCAGCAGCGCCGGGAGCGCTTACTACGAGCAGTACTTC
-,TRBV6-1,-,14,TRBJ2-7,CASTEGRTGDEQYF,TGTGCCAGCACCGAGGGGCGAACGGGGGACGAGCAGTACTTC
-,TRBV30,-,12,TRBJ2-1,CAWSVSDLEQFF,TGTGCCTGGAGTGTATCGGACCTTGAGCAGTTCTTC
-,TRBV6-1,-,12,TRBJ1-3,CASSPAENTIYF,TGTGCCAGCAGCCCGGCGGAAAACACCATATATTTT
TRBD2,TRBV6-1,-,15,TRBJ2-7,CASSEVSSGSYEQYF,TGTGCCAGCAGTGAAGTCTCTAGCGGGAGTTACGAGCAGTACTTC